Shown below are 10 T cell receptor beta chains from a single sample sequenced in a study of cytomegalovirus exposure and HLA in healthy donors. It was with 60 Vbeta and 13 Jbeta primers that the PCR ran. Profiling relied on immunoSEQ multiplex PCR, and the TCRdb table lists in-frame clones only, not all of them. The sample has 65,000 to 95,000 clones, about 78% seen once. Specimen: PBMCs. The receptor source for this set is a man in his fifties or sixties in good health and CMV-seronegative.

The chain is built from TRBV5-1 and TRBJ1-3; TRBD1 matches 7 bases. The V segment lost 4 bases and the J segment 0 bases; nucleotides outside the gene matches: 10. Germline V CDR1 and CDR2: SGHRS, YFSETQ. There are 17 residues in the CDR3. The CDR3 nucleotides are TGCGCCAGCAGCCTAGGACAGGACAGCTACTCTGGAAACACCATATATTTT. It specifies CASSLGQDSYSGNTIYF. Based on the CDR3 plus reference TRBV5-1 and TRBJ1-3, the full variable domain is KAGVTQTPRYLIKTRGQQVTLSCSPISGHRSVSWYQQTPGQGLQFLFEYFSETQRNKGNFPGRFSGRQFSNSRSEMNVSTLELGDSALYLCASSLGQDSYSGNTIYFGEGSWLTVV.

The V gene is TRBV6-5, the J gene TRBJ1-2, with 7 bases identical to TRBD1. The CDR3 totals 14 residues. Looked up from germline, CDR1 is MNHEY and CDR2 is SVGAGI. The J segment lost 4 bases and the V segment lost 0 bases, leaving 2 bases of the junction unmatched. In nucleotides, the CDR3 is TGTGCCAGCAGTTACTCCCGGACAGGCTATGGCTACACCTTC. Its translation: CASSYSRTGYGYTF.

This clone appeared a single time. The chain recombines TRBV25-1 with TRBJ2-3, with D possibly TRBD2 on 6 matching bases. CDR3 length: 15 residues. Germline CDR1 and CDR2: MGHDK and SYGVNS. The V gene lost 1 base and the J gene lost 2 bases, with 10 bases spanning the gap. CDR3 amino acids: CASSEWAGNTDTQYF. In DNA, the CDR3 is TGTGCCAGCAGTGAATGGGCGGGGAACACAGATACGCAGTATTTT.

The chain combines TRBV4-2 with TRBJ2-7; 8 nucleotides match TRBD2. Trimming removed 6 bases from V and 6 bases from J; junction bases left unmatched: 10. This CDR3 has 14 amino acids. Germline values: CDR1 LGHNA, CDR2 YNFKEQ. CDR3 amino acids: CASRGPGTSSEQYF. The CDR3 region has the DNA TGTGCCAGCAGAGGGCCGGGGACTAGTAGCGAGCAGTACTTC.

In its sample, this clone was seen once. The rearrangement uses TRBV11-2 and TRBJ2-2, with D perhaps TRBD1 (5 bases). V was pared by 8 bases and J by 5 bases, with 24 bases between. Looked up from germline, CDR1 is SGHAT and CDR2 is FQNNGV. The CDR3 totals 17 residues. The CDR3 loop reads CASSQGDQAQTTGELFF. The DNA for the CDR3 is TGTGCCAGCTCCCAAGGGGATCAGGCCCAAACTACCGGGGAGCTGTTTTTT.

This clone is a singleton in its sample. V gene TRBV6-1 combines with J gene TRBJ1-4, with D possibly TRBD1 on 6 matching bases. CDR1 MNHNS and CDR2 SASEGT come from the germline V gene. With 2 bases removed from V and 8 bases from J, the gap between germline ends came to 15 bases. The length of the CDR3 is 15 residues. The CDR3 sequence is CASSEYTLRGEKLFF. The CDR3 nucleotides read TGTGCCAGCAGTGAATACACCCTAAGGGGGGAAAAACTGTTTTTT.

The genes are TRBV6-1 and TRBJ2-7, with 7 nucleotides matching TRBD1. The CDR3 runs 13 residues. Unmatched junction bases numbered 2, after V lost 3 bases and J lost 3 bases. Germline values: CDR1 MNHNS, CDR2 SASEGT. For the CDR3, the DNA is TGTGCCAGCAGTGACCCAGGGGGCTACGAGCAGTACTTC. This sequence encodes CASSDPGGYEQYF.

This rearrangement joins TRBV20-1 to TRBJ1-3, with unresolved D. This CDR3 has 11 residues. V dropped 7 bases and J dropped 2 bases, with 6 bases sitting between them. Germline V gene lookup returns CDR1 DFQATT and CDR2 SNEGSKA (reference sequence). The CDR3 is CSVRAGNTIYF. For the CDR3, the DNA is TGCAGTGTTCGGGCTGGAAACACCATATATTTT.

This chain's CDR3 is CASSMLGAGSNQPQHF. The CDR3 DNA is TGTGCCAGTAGTATGTTGGGGGCAGGTAGCAATCAGCCCCAGCATTTT. This chain links TRBV19 with TRBJ1-5, with a possible D match to TRBD1 (6 bases). V lost 3 bases to trimming and J lost 0 bases, with 12 bases between them. The CDR3 runs to 16 residues. CDR1 is LNHDA, CDR2 SQIVND, per germline (reference sequence).

V gene TRBV5-1 combines with J gene TRBJ1-6; 7 bases are shared with TRBD1. The trim removed 0 bases at V and 0 bases at J, leaving 9 bases unmatched. The CDR3 extends over 19 amino acids. Germline CDR1 SGHRS, CDR2 YFSETQ. The CDR3 here is CASSLAGGRGSSYNSPLHF. DNA for the CDR3: TGCGCCAGCAGCTTGGCCGGGGGCAGGGGGAGCTCCTATAATTCACCCCTCCACTTT.